The 2 T cell receptor beta chains listed next were all sequenced from one sample in a study of T cell clones after liver transplantation. TCRdb's table, derived via immunoSEQ multiplex PCR, lists solely in-frame clones and lacks some. There are roughly 120,000 clones in the sample; roughly nine tenths occur only once, and 0.65% to 0.85% lies in the top ten. The sample consisted of CD4+ T cells from blood, taken 12 months after liver transplant. The receptors were sampled from a human patient who received a liver transplant. Some of these T cells may belong to the graft donor.

The chain carries TRBV5-1 and TRBJ2-3; D assignment may be TRBD1 or TRBD2 (6 bases each). This CDR3 contains 15 residues. CDR1 is SGHRS, CDR2 YFSETQ, per germline. V dropped 6 bases and J dropped 0 bases, with 14 bases sitting between them. The CDR3 coding sequence is TGCGCCAGCATCCGAGGGGGGACTAGCACAGATACGCAGTATTTT. Translation gives CASIRGGTSTDTQYF.

J is TRBJ1-2 and V is TRBV11-3; D unresolved. This CDR3 has 12 residues. V was trimmed by 7 bases and J by 6 bases, leaving 12 bases between them. Germline loops: CDR1 SGHNT, CDR2 YENEEA. CDR3 loop: CASTSRGDGYTF. In nucleotides, the CDR3 is TGTGCCAGCACCTCCAGAGGAGATGGCTACACCTTC. The full variable domain, completed using reference TRBV11-3 and TRBJ1-2, is EAGVVQSPRYKIIEKKQPVAFWCNPISGHNTLYWYLQNLGQGPELLIRYENEEAVDDSQLPKDRFSAERLKGVDSTLKIQPAELGDSAVYLCASTSRGDGYTFGSGTRLTVV.